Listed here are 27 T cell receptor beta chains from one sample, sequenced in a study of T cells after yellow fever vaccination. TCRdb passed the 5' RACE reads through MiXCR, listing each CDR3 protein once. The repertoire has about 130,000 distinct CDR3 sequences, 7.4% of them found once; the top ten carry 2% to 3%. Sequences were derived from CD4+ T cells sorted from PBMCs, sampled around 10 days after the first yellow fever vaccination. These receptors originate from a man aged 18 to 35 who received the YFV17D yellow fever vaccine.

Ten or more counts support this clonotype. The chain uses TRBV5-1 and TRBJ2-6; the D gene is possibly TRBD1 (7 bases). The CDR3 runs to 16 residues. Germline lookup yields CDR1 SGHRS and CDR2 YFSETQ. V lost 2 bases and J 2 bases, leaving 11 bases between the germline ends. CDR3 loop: CASSLQGTAGANVLTF. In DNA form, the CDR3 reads TGCGCCAGCAGCTTACAGGGGACTGCTGGGGCCAACGTCCTGACTTTC.

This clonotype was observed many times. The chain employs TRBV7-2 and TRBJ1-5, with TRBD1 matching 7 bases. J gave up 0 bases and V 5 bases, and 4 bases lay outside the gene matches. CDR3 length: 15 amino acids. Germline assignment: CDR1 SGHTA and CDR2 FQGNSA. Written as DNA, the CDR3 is TGTGCCAGCAGCGCCAGGGGGTATAGCAATCAGCCCCAGCATTTT. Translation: CASSARGYSNQPQHF.

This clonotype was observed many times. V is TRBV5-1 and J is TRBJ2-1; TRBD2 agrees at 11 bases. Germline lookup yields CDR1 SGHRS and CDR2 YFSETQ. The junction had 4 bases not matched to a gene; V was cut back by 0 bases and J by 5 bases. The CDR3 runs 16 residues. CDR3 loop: CASSLVAGGPHNEQFF. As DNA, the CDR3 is TGCGCCAGCAGCTTGGTAGCGGGGGGGCCCCACAATGAGCAGTTCTTC.

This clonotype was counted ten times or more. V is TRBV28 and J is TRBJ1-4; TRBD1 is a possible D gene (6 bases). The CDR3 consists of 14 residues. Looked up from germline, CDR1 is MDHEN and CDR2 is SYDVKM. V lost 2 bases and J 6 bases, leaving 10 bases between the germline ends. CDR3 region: CASSLIQGDEKLFF. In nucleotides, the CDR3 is TGTGCCAGCAGTTTAATACAGGGAGATGAAAAACTGTTTTTT.

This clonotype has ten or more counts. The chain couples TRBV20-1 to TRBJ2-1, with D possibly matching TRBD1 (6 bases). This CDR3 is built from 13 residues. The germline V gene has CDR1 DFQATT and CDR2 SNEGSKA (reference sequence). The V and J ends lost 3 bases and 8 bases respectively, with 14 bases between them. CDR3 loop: CSASPTRGDEQFF. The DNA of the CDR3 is TGCAGTGCTAGCCCGACCAGGGGCGATGAGCAGTTCTTC.

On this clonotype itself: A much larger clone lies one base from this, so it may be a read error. As DNA, the CDR3 is TGTGCCAGCAGCTTGGTTGCAAGATGGCAAGAGACCCAGTACTTC. It translates to CASSLVARWQETQYF. The J gene is TRBJ2-5, the V gene TRBV5-6; D gene uncertain. This CDR3 has 15 residues. Trimming left V 0 bases short and J 2 bases short, with 11 bases between. CDR1 SGHDT and CDR2 YYEEEE come from the germline V gene.

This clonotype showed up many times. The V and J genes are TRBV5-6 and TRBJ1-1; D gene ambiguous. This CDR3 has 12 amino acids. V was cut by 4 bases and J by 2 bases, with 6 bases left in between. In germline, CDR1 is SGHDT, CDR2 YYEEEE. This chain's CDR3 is CASSAQNTEAFF. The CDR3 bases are TGTGCCAGCAGCGCACAAAACACTGAAGCTTTCTTT.

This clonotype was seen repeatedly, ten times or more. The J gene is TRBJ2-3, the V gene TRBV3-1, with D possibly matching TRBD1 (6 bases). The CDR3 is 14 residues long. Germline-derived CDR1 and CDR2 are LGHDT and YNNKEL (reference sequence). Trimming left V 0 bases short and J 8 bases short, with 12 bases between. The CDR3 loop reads CASSQDSVGGTQYF. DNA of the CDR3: TGTGCCAGCAGCCAAGATTCCGTAGGGGGTACGCAGTATTTT.

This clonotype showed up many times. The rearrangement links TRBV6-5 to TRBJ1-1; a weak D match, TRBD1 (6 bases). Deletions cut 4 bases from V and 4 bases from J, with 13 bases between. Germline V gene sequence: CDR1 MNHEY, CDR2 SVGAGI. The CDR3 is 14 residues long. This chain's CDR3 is CASSLHRVGTEAFF. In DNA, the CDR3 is TGTGCCAGCAGTTTACACAGGGTCGGCACTGAAGCTTTCTTT.

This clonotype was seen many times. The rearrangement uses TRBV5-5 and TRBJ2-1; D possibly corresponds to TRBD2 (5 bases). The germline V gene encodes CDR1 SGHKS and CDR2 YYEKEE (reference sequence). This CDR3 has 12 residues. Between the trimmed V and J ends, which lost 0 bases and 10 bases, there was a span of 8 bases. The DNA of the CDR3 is TGTGCCAGCAGCTTGGCCTCGGGGGAGCAGTTCTTC. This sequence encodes CASSLASGEQFF.

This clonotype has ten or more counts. The CDR3 sequence is CSARKTSGSETQYF. CDR3 sequence (DNA): TGCAGTGCTAGGAAGACTAGCGGCTCAGAGACCCAGTACTTC. The chain combines TRBV20-1 with TRBJ2-5, with 9 nucleotides matching TRBD2. Per germline, CDR1 DFQATT and CDR2 SNEGSKA (reference sequence). The CDR3 has 14 residues. V lost 3 bases to trimming and J lost 4 bases; unmatched junction nucleotides: 6.

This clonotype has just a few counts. The CDR3 protein is CASSQNNYGYTF. For the CDR3, the DNA is TGTGCCAGCAGCCAAAACAACTATGGCTACACCTTC. The chain uses TRBV3-1 and TRBJ1-2; D remains unclear. V was cut by 2 bases and J by 2 bases, with 3 bases left in between. CDR1 and CDR2 (germline): LGHDT, YNNKEL (reference sequence). The CDR3 has 12 amino acids.

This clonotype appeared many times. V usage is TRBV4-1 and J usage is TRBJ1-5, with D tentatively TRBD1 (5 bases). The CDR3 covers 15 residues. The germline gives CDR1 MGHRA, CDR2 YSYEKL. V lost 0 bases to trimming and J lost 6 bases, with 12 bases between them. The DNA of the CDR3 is TGCGCCAGCAGCCAAGACAGGGTAAAGGCTCAGCCCCAGCATTTT. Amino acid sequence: CASSQDRVKAQPQHF.

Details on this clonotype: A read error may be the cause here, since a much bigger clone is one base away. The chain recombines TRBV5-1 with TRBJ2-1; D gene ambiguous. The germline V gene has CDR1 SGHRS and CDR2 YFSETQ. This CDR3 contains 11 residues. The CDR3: CPSSLDNEQFF. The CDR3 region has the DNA TGCCCCAGCAGCTTGGACAATGAGCAGTTCTTC.

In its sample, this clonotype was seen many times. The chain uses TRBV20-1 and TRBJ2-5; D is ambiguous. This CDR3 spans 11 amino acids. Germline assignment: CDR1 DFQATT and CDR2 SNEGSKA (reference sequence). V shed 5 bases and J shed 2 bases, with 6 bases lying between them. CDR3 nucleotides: TGCAGTGCTGGACCACAAGAGACCCAGTACTTC. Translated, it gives CSAGPQETQYF.

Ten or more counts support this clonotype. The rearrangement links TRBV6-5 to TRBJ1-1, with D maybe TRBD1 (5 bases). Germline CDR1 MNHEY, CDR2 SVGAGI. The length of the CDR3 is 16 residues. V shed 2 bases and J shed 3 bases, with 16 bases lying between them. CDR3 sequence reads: CASSYGHGGSDTEAFF. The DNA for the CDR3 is TGTGCCAGCAGTTACGGACACGGGGGGAGCGACACTGAAGCTTTCTTT.

The DNA for the CDR3 is TGTGCCAGCAGCTTAGCGCCAGTCGGGGGGGCCTACAATGAGCAGTTCTTC. It is translated as CASSLAPVGGAYNEQFF. V and J are TRBV7-8 and TRBJ2-1; 8 bases align to TRBD2. Germline values: CDR1 SGHVS, CDR2 FQNEAQ. The CDR3 runs to 17 residues. V gave up 0 bases and J gave up 2 bases; unmatched junction bases: 6.

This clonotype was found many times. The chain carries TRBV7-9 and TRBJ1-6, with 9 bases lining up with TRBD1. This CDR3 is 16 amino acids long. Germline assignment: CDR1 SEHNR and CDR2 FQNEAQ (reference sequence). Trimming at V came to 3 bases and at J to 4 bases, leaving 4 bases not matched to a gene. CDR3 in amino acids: CASSFSGQGYNSPLHF. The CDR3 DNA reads TGTGCCAGCAGCTTTTCGGGACAGGGTTATAATTCACCCCTCCACTTT.

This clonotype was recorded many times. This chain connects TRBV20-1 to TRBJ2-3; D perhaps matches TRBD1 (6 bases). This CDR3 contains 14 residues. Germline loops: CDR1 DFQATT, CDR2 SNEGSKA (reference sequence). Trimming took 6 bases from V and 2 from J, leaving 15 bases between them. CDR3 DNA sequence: TGCAGTGCCGTCTTAGACAGGTCCACAGATACGCAGTATTTT. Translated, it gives CSAVLDRSTDTQYF.

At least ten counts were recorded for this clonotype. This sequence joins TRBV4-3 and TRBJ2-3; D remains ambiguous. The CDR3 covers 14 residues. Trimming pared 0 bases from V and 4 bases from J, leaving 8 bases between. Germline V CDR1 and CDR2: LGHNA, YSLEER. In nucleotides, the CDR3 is TGCGCCAGCAGCCAAGATATTAACGCAGATACGCAGTATTTT. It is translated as CASSQDINADTQYF.

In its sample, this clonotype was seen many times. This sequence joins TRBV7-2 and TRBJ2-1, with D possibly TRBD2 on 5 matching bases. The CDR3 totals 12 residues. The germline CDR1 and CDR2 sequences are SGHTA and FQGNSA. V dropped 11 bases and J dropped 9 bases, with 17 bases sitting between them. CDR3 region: CAGGNPNGEQFF. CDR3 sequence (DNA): TGTGCCGGAGGTAATCCCAATGGTGAGCAGTTCTTC.

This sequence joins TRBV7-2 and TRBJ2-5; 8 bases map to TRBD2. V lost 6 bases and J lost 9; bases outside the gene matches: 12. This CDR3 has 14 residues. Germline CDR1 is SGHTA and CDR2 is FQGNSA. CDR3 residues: CASRRAGAAGAQYF. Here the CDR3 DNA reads TGTGCCAGCAGACGAGCGGGTGCAGCGGGGGCCCAGTACTTC.

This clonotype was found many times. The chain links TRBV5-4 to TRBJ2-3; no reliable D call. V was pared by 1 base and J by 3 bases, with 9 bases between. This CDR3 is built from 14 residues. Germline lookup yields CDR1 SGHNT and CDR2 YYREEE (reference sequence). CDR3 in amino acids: CASSLRVGTDTQYF. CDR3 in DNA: TGTGCCAGCAGCTTGAGGGTTGGGACAGATACGCAGTATTTT.

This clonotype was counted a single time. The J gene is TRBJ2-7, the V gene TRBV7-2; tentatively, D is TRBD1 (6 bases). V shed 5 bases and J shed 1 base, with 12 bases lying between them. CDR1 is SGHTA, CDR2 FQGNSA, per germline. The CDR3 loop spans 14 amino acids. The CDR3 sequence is CASSPWTDSYEQYF. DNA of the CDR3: TGTGCCAGCAGCCCGTGGACAGATTCCTACGAGCAGTACTTC.

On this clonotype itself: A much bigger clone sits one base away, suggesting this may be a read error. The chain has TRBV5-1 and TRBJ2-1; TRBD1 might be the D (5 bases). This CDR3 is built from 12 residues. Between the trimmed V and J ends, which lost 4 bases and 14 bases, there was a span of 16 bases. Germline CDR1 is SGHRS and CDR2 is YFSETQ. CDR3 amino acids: CASSPSQGVKFF. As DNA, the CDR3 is TGCGCCAGCAGCCCGAGCCAGGGCGTCAAGTTCTTC.

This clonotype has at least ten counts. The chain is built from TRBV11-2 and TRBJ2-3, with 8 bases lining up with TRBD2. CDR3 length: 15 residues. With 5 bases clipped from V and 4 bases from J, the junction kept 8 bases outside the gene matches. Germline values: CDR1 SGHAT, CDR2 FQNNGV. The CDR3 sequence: CASSPISGVADTQYF. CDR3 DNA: TGTGCCAGCAGCCCGATTAGCGGGGTAGCAGATACGCAGTATTTT.

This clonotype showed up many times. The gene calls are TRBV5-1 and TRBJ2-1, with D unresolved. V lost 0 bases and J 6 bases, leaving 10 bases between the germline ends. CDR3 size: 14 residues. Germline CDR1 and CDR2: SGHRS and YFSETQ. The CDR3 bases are TGCGCCAGCAGCTTGGCCCCCCCAGGCAATGAGCAGTTCTTC. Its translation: CASSLAPPGNEQFF.